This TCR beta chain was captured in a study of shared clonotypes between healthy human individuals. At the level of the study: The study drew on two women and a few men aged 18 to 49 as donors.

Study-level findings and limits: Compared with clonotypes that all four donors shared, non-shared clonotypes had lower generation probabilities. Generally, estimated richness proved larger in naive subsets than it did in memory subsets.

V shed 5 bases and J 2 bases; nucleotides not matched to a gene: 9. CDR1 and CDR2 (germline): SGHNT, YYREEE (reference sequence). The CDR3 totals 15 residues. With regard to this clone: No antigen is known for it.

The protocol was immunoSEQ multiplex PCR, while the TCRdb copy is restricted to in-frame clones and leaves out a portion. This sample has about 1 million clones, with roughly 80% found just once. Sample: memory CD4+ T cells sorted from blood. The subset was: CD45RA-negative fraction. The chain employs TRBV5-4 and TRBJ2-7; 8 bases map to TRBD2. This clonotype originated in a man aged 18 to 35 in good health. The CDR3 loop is CASSLKSGLAYEQYF. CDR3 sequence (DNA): TGTGCCAGCAGTTTAAAATCGGGACTAGCCTACGAGCAGTACTTC. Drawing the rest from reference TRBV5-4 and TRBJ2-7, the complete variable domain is ETGVTQSPTHLIKTRGQQVTLRCSSQSGHNTVSWYQQALGQGPQFIFQYYREEENGRGNFPPRFSGLQFPNYSSELNVNALELDDSALYLCASSLKSGLAYEQYFGPGTRLTVT.